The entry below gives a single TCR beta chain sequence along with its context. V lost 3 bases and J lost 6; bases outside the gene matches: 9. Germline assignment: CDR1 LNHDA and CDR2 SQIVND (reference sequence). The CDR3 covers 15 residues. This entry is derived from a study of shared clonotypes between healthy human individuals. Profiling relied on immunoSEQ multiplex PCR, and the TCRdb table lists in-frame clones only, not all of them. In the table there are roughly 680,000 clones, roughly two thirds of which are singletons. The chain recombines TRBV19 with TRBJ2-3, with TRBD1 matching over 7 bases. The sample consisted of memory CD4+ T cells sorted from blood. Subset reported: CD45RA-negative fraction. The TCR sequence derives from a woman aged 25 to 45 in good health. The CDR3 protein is CASSMGQPLVDTQYF. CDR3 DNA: TGTGCCAGTAGTATGGGACAGCCCTTGGTTGATACGCAGTATTTT.